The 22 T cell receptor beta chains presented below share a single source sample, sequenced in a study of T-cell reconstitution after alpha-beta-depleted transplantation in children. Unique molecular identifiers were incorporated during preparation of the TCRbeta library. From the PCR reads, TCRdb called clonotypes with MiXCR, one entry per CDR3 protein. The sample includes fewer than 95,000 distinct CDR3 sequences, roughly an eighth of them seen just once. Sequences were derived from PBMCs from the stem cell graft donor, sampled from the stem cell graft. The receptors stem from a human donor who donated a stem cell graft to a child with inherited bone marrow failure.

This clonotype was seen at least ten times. The CDR3 nucleotides read TGCGCCAGCAGCCACAGATCAGGGACAGGGTTAATCTACGAGCAGTACTTC. This gives the protein CASSHRSGTGLIYEQYF. This chain connects TRBV4-3 to TRBJ2-7; TRBD1 matches at 9 bases. This CDR3 has 17 amino acids. V lost 3 bases to trimming and J lost 3 bases; unmatched junction nucleotides: 12. The germline V gene encodes CDR1 LGHNA and CDR2 YSLEER.

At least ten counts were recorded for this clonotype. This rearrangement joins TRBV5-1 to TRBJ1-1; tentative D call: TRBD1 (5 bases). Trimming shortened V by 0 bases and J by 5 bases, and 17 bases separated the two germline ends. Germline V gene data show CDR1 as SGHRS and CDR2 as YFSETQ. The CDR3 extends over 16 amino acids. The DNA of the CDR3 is TGCGCCAGCAGCTTGGATCTGGGGCTTGGGATGACTGAAGCTTTCTTT. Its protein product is CASSLDLGLGMTEAFF. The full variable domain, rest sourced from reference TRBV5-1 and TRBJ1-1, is KAGVTQTPRYLIKTRGQQVTLSCSPISGHRSVSWYQQTPGQGLQFLFEYFSETQRNKGNFPGRFSGRQFSNSRSEMNVSTLELGDSALYLCASSLDLGLGMTEAFFGQGTRLTVV.

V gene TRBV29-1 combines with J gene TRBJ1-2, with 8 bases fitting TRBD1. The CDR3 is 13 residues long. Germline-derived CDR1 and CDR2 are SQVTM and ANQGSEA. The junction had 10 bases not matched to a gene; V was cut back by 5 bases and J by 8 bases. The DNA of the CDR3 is TGCAGCGTTCTCGAGCGGACAGGGAGAGGCTACACCTTC. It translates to CSVLERTGRGYTF.

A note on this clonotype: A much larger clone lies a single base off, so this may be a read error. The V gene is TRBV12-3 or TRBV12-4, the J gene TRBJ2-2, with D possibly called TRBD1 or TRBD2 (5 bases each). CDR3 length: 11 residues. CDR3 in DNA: TGTGCCAGCAGCCTCCCCGGGGACCTGTTTTTT. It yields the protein CASSLPGDLFF.

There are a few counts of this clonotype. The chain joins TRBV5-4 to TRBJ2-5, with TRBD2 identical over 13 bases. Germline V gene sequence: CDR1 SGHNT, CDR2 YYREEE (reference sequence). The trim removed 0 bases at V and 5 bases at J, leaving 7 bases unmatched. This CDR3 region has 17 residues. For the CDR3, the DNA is TGTGCCAGCAGCTTGGGGACTAGCGGGGGAGTTGGGGAGACCCAGTACTTC. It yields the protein CASSLGTSGGVGETQYF.

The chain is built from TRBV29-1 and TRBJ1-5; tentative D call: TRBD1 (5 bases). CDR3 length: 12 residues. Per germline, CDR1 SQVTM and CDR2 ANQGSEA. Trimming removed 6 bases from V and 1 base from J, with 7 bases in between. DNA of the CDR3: TGCAGCGTCAGGGACAGCAATCAGCCCCAGCATTTT. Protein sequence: CSVRDSNQPQHF.

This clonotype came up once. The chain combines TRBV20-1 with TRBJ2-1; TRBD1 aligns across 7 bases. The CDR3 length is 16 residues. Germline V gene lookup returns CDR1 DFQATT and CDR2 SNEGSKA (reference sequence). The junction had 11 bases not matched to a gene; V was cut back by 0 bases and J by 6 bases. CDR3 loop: CSARDPLKGAGNEQFF. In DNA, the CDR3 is TGCAGTGCTAGAGATCCTTTGAAGGGGGCGGGCAATGAGCAGTTCTTC.

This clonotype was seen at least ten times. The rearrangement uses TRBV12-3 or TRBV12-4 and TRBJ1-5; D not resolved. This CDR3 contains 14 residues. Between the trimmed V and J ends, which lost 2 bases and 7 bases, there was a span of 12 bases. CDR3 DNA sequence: TGTGCCAGCAGTTTAAACAGTGTGTCCCAGCCCCAGCATTTT. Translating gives CASSLNSVSQPQHF.

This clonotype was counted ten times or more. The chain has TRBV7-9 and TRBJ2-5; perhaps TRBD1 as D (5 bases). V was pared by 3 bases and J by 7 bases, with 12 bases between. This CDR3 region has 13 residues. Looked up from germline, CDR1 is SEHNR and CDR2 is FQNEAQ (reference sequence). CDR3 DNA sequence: TGTGCCAGCAGCTTCTCTACAGGTGGGACCCAGTACTTC. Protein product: CASSFSTGGTQYF.

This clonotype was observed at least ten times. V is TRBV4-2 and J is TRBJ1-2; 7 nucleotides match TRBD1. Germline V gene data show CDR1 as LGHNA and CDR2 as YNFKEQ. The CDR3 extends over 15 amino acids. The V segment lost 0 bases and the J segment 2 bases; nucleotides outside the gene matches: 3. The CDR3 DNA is TGTGCCAGCAGCCAAGATCAGGGGGGAAACTATGGCTACACCTTC. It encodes CASSQDQGGNYGYTF.

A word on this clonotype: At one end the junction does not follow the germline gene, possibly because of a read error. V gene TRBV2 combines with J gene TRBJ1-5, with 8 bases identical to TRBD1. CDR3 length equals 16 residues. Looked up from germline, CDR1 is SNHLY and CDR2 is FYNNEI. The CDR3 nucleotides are TGTGCCAGCAGGGAAGACAGGGGAGGGAGCAATCAGCCCCAGCATTTT. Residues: CASREDRGGSNQPQHF.

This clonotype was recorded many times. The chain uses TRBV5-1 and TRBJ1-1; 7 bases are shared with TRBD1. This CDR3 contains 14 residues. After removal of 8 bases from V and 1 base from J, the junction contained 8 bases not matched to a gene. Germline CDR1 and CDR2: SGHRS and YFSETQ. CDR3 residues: CASKGTARNTEAFF. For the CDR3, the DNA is TGCGCCAGTAAGGGGACAGCGCGGAACACTGAAGCTTTCTTT.

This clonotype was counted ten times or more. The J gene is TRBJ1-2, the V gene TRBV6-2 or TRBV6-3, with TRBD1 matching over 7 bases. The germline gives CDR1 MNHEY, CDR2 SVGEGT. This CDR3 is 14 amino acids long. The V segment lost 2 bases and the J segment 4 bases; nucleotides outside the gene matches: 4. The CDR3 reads CASSYKGAGYGYTF. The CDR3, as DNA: TGTGCCAGCAGTTACAAGGGGGCCGGCTATGGCTACACCTTC.

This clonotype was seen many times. The CDR3 region is CASRRLAGASTTDTQYF. The CDR3 coding sequence is TGTGCCAGCAGACGACTAGCGGGGGCCTCGACCACAGATACGCAGTATTTT. This chain joins TRBV27 and TRBJ2-3; TRBD2 matches at 12 bases. The ends lost 6 bases at V and 2 bases at J; junction bases unmatched: 9. The CDR3 totals 17 residues. Germline V gives CDR1 MNHEY, CDR2 SMNVEV (reference sequence).

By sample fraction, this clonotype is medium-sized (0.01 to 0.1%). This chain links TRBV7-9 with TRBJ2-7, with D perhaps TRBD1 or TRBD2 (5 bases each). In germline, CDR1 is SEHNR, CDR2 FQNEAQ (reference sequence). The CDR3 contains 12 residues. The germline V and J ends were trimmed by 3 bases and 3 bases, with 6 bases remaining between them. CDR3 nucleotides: TGTGCCAGCAGCTTGGGGGTCTACGAGCAGTACTTC. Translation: CASSLGVYEQYF.

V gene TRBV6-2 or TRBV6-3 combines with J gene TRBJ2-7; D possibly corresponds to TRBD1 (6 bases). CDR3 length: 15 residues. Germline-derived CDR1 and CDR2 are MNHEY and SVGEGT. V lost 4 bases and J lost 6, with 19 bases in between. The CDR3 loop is CASSSPLTGSGEQYF. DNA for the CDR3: TGTGCCAGCAGTTCCCCCTTAACAGGGTCAGGCGAGCAGTACTTC.

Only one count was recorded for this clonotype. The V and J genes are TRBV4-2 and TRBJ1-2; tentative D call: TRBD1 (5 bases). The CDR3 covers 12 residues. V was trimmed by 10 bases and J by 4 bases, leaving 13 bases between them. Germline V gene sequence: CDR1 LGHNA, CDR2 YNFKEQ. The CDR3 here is CAMGGSGYGYTF. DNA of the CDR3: TGTGCCATGGGGGGGTCAGGCTATGGCTACACCTTC.

The CDR3 coding sequence is TGCAGTGCTGGGGACGGATCCTACACAGATACGCAGTATTTT. Protein product: CSAGDGSYTDTQYF. The J gene is TRBJ2-3, the V gene TRBV20-1, with D perhaps TRBD1 or TRBD2 (5 bases each). The CDR3 extends over 14 amino acids. The V and J ends lost 5 bases and 2 bases respectively, with 14 bases between them. In germline, CDR1 is DFQATT, CDR2 SNEGSKA (reference sequence).

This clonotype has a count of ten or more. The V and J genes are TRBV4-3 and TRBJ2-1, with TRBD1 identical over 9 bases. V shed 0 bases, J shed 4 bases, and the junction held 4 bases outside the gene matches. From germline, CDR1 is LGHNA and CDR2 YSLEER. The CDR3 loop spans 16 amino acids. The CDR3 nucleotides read TGCGCCAGCAGCCAAGAGGACAGGGGAGTTTACAATGAGCAGTTCTTC. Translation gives CASSQEDRGVYNEQFF.

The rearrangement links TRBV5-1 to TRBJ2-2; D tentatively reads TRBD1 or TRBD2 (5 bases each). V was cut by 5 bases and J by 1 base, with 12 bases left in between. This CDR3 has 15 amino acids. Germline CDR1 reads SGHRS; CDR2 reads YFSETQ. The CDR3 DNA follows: TGCGCCAGCAGGCTCGGGACGTTGAACACCGGGGAGCTGTTTTTT. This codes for CASRLGTLNTGELFF.

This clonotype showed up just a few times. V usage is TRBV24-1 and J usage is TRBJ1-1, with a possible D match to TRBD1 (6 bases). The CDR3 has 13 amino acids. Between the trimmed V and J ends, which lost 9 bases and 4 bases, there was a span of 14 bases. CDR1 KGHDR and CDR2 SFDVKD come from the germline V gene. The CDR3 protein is CATVTGKSTEAFF. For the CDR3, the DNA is TGTGCCACCGTAACAGGGAAATCCACTGAAGCTTTCTTT.

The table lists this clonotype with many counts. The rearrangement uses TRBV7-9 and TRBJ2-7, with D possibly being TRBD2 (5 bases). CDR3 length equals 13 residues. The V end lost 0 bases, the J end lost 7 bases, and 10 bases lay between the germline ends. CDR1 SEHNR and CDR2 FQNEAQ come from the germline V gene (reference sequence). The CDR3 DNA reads TGTGCCAGCAGCTTAGCAGAGGACTGGGAGCAGTACTTC. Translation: CASSLAEDWEQYF. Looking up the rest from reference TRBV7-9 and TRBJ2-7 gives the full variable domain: DTGVSQNPRHKITKRGQNVTFRCDPISEHNRLYWYRQTLGQGPEFLTYFQNEAQLEKSRLLSDRFSAERPKGSFSTLEIQRTEQGDSAMYLCASSLAEDWEQYFGPGTRLTVT.